There are many counts of the clone carrying this TCR beta chain. V dropped 1 base and J dropped 0 bases, with 8 bases sitting between them. Germline V gives CDR1 LGHNT, CDR2 FRNRAP. This CDR3 contains 15 residues. Indicated time point: pre-sensitization, week 0. Treatment defined: therapeutic diphenylcyclopropenone sensitization with weekly scalp DPC. Blood draws came first, before each patch test. Individual cDNA molecules (in the library) carried attached unique molecular identifiers. TCRdb used MiXCR to reprocess the RACE reads, holding one entry per CDR3 protein. Found here are about 92,000 distinct CDR3 sequences, about 8.9% of them singletons; the top ten hold roughly 3.5%. The record originates from a study of human T cells and chemical hapten exposure. The wider study: Patch tests of 0.01% DPC on the upper back were read at 6 days. TCR yields differed between samples (mainly from small differences in pooled library volume).

The chain employs TRBV12-5 and TRBJ2-3; D is ambiguous. Sequenced here: whole blood, sampled in connection with sensitization to the hapten diphenylcyclopropenone (DPC). The source is a woman aged 35 to 49 with alopecia areata. Some clones in this sample may be carry-over from other donors' samples. CDR3 nucleotide sequence: TGTGCTAGTGGTTTGGGGGCCTTTAGCACAGATACGCAGTATTTT. Translation gives CASGLGAFSTDTQYF. The variable domain in full, completed from reference TRBV12-5 and TRBJ2-3, reads DARVTQTPRHKVTEMGQEVTMRCQPILGHNTVFWYRQTMMQGLELLAYFRNRAPLDDSGMPKDRFSAEMPDATLATLKIQPSEPRDSAVYFCASGLGAFSTDTQYFGPGTRLTVL.